A single sample gave rise to the 16 T cell receptor beta chains below, sequenced in a study of cytomegalovirus exposure and HLA in healthy donors. The PCR was carried out with 60 Vbeta primers and 13 Jbeta primers. Clones were read by immunoSEQ multiplex PCR, and TCRdb kept only the in-frame ones, dropping some. The top ten hold approximately 0.98% of the sample, which has fewer than 250,000 clones, roughly 90% seen once. The sequencing input was PBMCs. These receptor sequences come from a boy aged 2 to 9 in good health and CMV-seronegative.

V is TRBV27 and J is TRBJ1-1; D is perhaps TRBD1 (5 bases). The ends were cut back, 3 bases at V and 0 bases at J, with 14 bases in the middle. Germline assignment: CDR1 MNHEY and CDR2 SMNVEV (reference sequence). The CDR3 has 16 amino acids. This CDR3 reads CASSLEGTWMNTEAFF. CDR3 DNA sequence: TGTGCCAGCAGTTTGGAGGGGACCTGGATGAACACTGAAGCTTTCTTT.

J is TRBJ1-5 and V is TRBV27; D is ambiguous. From germline, CDR1 is MNHEY and CDR2 SMNVEV (reference sequence). Trimming took off 1 base at V and 6 bases at J, with 10 bases between the two ends. The CDR3 covers 14 residues. Here the CDR3 DNA reads TGTGCCAGCAGTTTATTGGAGGGAAGTCAGCCCCAGCATTTT. Amino acids: CASSLLEGSQPQHF.

V is TRBV29-1 and J is TRBJ2-3, with no clear D. V was trimmed by 1 base and J by 0 bases, leaving 5 bases between them. The CDR3 is 13 residues long. CDR1 and CDR2 from the germline V gene are SQVTM and ANQGSEA. The CDR3 DNA follows: TGCAGCGTTGAAGTCTCTAGCACAGATACGCAGTATTTT. Amino acid sequence: CSVEVSSTDTQYF.

This chain links TRBV1 with TRBJ1-6; the table's D gene call, TRBD1, was not cross checked with the DNA. TRBV1 is classified as a pseudogene. The CDR3 runs 15 residues. The CDR3 DNA sequence: TGCACCAGCAGCCAAGATCAGGGCGGTGGTTCACCCCTCCACTTT. It is translated as CTSSQDQGGGSPLHF.

V is TRBV5-1 and J is TRBJ1-1; TRBD1 might be the D (6 bases). CDR3 size: 16 residues. Trimming removed 4 bases at V and 4 bases at J, with 20 bases between. Germline V gene lookup returns CDR1 SGHRS and CDR2 YFSETQ. Written as DNA, the CDR3 is TGCGCCAGCAGCGGTTGGTTGACAGGCTTGGGCACTGAAGCTTTCTTT. Translating gives CASSGWLTGLGTEAFF.

This clone was seen more than once but under ten times. The chain employs TRBV6-5 and TRBJ2-7; D possibly corresponds to TRBD2 (5 bases). The CDR3 is made up of 14 amino acids. V lost 5 bases, J lost 4 bases, and 15 bases lay in between. Germline CDR1 MNHEY, CDR2 SVGAGI. The CDR3 nucleotides are TGTGCCAGCAGTCCAAGCACGCGGAGGTACGAGCAGTACTTC. Translation: CASSPSTRRYEQYF.

The chain is built from TRBV27 and TRBJ1-1; a possible D gene is TRBD1 (6 bases). Germline CDR1 is MNHEY and CDR2 is SMNVEV (reference sequence). The CDR3 spans 13 residues. V lost 5 bases to trimming and J lost 7 bases, with 14 bases between them. CDR3 sequence (DNA): TGTGCCAGCAGTCCGGGGACACTACTTGAAGCTTTCTTT. The encoded protein is CASSPGTLLEAFF.

As to this clone: This same CDR3 is encoded by further DNA sequences in the sample. The V call is TRBV5-4, the J call TRBJ1-6; a weak D match, TRBD1 (5 bases). CDR3 length equals 13 residues. Germline V gene sequence: CDR1 SGHNT, CDR2 YYREEE (reference sequence). The V gene lost 6 bases and the J gene lost 7 bases, with 11 bases spanning the gap. The CDR3 region is CASKQDHNSPLHF. The CDR3 region has the DNA TGTGCCAGCAAACAGGATCACAATTCACCCCTCCACTTT.

This chain uses TRBV5-8 with TRBJ1-5; D may be TRBD1 (6 bases). With 4 bases removed from V and 8 bases from J, the gap between germline ends came to 19 bases. Germline V CDR1 and CDR2: SGHTS, YDEGEE. This CDR3 has 15 amino acids. The CDR3 sequence: CASSPNGQGWKPQHF. The CDR3 DNA follows: TGTGCCAGCAGCCCTAACGGGCAGGGGTGGAAGCCCCAGCATTTT.

The chain employs TRBV4-1 and TRBJ1-3; a weak D match, TRBD1 (5 bases). This CDR3 has 14 amino acids. Germline-derived CDR1 and CDR2 are MGHRA and YSYEKL. Trimming shortened V by 4 bases and J by 8 bases, and 15 bases separated the two germline ends. The CDR3 protein is CASSRGGVGDTIYF. DNA of the CDR3: TGCGCCAGCAGCCGGGGAGGGGTGGGGGACACCATATATTTT.

The chain carries TRBV27 and TRBJ1-5; 9 bases map to TRBD1. Germline V gene data show CDR1 as MNHEY and CDR2 as SMNVEV (reference sequence). This CDR3 is built from 14 residues. J was trimmed by 9 bases and V by 9 bases; bases with no gene match: 12. The CDR3 sequence is CASRQGVPSSPQHF. The CDR3 nucleotides read TGTGCCAGTCGACAGGGGGTCCCCTCCTCGCCCCAGCATTTT.

The chain couples TRBV28 to TRBJ1-1; no firm D call. The length of the CDR3 is 14 residues. Between the trimmed V and J ends, which lost 3 bases and 4 bases, there was a span of 12 bases. The germline CDR1 and CDR2 sequences are MDHEN and SYDVKM. CDR3 residues: CASSLIREATEAFF. In nucleotides, the CDR3 is TGTGCCAGCAGTTTGATTCGAGAAGCCACTGAAGCTTTCTTT.

The chain joins TRBV28 to TRBJ1-2; 10 bases match TRBD1. The germline CDR1 and CDR2 sequences are MDHEN and SYDVKM. The trim removed 6 bases at V and 6 bases at J, leaving 7 bases unmatched. The CDR3 runs to 14 residues. The CDR3, as DNA: TGTGCCAGCAGCCTGACAGGGGGCATAAATGGCTACACCTTC. Its protein is CASSLTGGINGYTF.

The gene calls are TRBV9 and TRBJ1-3, with D possibly being TRBD1 (5 bases). This CDR3 spans 16 amino acids. V lost 1 base and J lost 4, with 15 bases in between. Germline CDR1 is SGDLS and CDR2 is YYNGEE. The CDR3 region is CASSVLGGGVGNTIYF. The DNA for the CDR3 is TGTGCCAGCAGCGTACTGGGTGGAGGGGTCGGAAACACCATATATTTT. Complete variable domain (other parts from reference TRBV9 and TRBJ1-3): DSGVTQTPKHLITATGQRVTLRCSPRSGDLSVYWYQQSLDQGLQFLIQYYNGEERAKGNILERFSAQQFPDLHSELNLSSLELGDSALYFCASSVLGGGVGNTIYFGEGSWLTVV.

This chain uses TRBV6-1 with TRBJ2-3; 8 bases match TRBD2. The germline gives CDR1 MNHNS, CDR2 SASEGT. The CDR3 contains 15 residues. V lost 4 bases and J lost 5; bases outside the gene matches: 8. CDR3 in DNA: TGTGCCAGCAGTGGTGGGGGAGCGGGAGAAGATACGCAGTATTTT. It yields the protein CASSGGGAGEDTQYF.

The chain employs TRBV5-4 and TRBJ2-7, with 7 bases fitting TRBD1. The germline gives CDR1 SGHNT, CDR2 YYREEE (reference sequence). The CDR3 runs 14 residues. V shed 2 bases and J 6 bases; nucleotides not matched to a gene: 8. The CDR3 protein is CASSLPTGKGEQYF. CDR3 in DNA: TGTGCCAGCAGCTTACCGACAGGGAAGGGCGAGCAGTACTTC.